These 8 T cell receptor beta chains came from one sample sequenced in a study of identical twins. TCRdb re-called the 5' RACE reads with MiXCR, one entry per CDR3 protein. The sample has some 500,000 distinct CDR3 sequences, around 20% seen once. A further study also used this sample, focusing on T cells expressing NK-cell markers.

The sequenced sample consisted of CD4+ T cells sorted from blood. The receptors come from a young woman in good health.

The chain carries TRBV11-2 and TRBJ2-1, with 12 bases fitting TRBD2. The V gene's germline CDR1 is SGHAT and CDR2 FQNNGV. The V gene end was trimmed by 8 bases and the J gene end by 10 bases; junction bases not matched to a gene: 9. CDR3 length: 14 amino acids. The CDR3 nucleotides are TGTGCCAGCCGACAGACTAGCGGGAGTCACGAGCAGTTCTTC. Protein sequence: CASRQTSGSHEQFF.

This chain links TRBV20-1 with TRBJ2-2; D might be TRBD1 (5 bases). The germline V and J ends were trimmed by 0 bases and 0 bases, with 11 bases remaining between them. This CDR3 has 16 amino acids. The germline V gene encodes CDR1 DFQATT and CDR2 SNEGSKA (reference sequence). The CDR3 reads CSAREGRRPNTGELFF. CDR3 bases: TGCAGTGCTAGAGAGGGGCGGCGGCCGAACACCGGGGAGCTGTTTTTT.

The rearrangement uses TRBV6-1 and TRBJ2-3; D perhaps matches TRBD1 (6 bases). The CDR3 contains 15 residues. Germline assignment: CDR1 MNHNS and CDR2 SASEGT. V was clipped by 2 bases and J by 2 bases, with 11 bases between them. In DNA form, the CDR3 reads TGTGCCAGCAGTGAACATCAGGGGAACACAGATACGCAGTATTTT. Amino acid sequence: CASSEHQGNTDTQYF.

In its sample, this clonotype was seen many times. The genes are TRBV12-3 or TRBV12-4 and TRBJ2-3; D gene ambiguous. The CDR3 has 12 residues. V lost 9 bases to trimming and J lost 2 bases, with 9 bases between them. The CDR3 nucleotides read TGTGCCAGTCGTTTAACCACAGATACGCAGTATTTT. The encoded protein is CASRLTTDTQYF.

CDR3 sequence reads: CSASDSGANVLTF. The CDR3 DNA is TGCAGTGCTAGTGACTCTGGGGCCAACGTCCTGACTTTC. V and J are TRBV20-1 and TRBJ2-6; D is unresolved. This CDR3 is 13 amino acids long. The V end lost 3 bases, the J end lost 0 bases, and 3 bases lay between the germline ends. The germline CDR1 and CDR2 sequences are DFQATT and SNEGSKA (reference sequence).

This rearrangement joins TRBV6-2 or TRBV6-3 to TRBJ2-7; D uncertain. The V gene lost 10 bases and the J gene lost 1 base, with 14 bases spanning the gap. CDR1 and CDR2 from the germline V gene are MNHEY and SVGEGT. The CDR3 spans 13 residues. The CDR3 protein is CATTQPSSYEQYF. In nucleotides, the CDR3 is TGTGCCACCACGCAGCCATCTTCCTACGAGCAGTACTTC.

This clonotype was counted only a few times. CDR3 DNA: TGTGCCAGCAGCCACACCGGGACTCTTACCTACGAGCAGTACTTC. Protein sequence: CASSHTGTLTYEQYF. The genes are TRBV3-1 and TRBJ2-7; D is possibly TRBD2 (6 bases). CDR1 and CDR2 from the germline V gene are LGHDT and YNNKEL (reference sequence). The CDR3 extends over 15 amino acids. V was cut by 3 bases and J by 2 bases, with 14 bases left in between.

This clonotype has at least ten counts. For the CDR3, the DNA is TGCAGCGTGACAGGAAACGATGAAAAACTGTTTTTT. This sequence encodes CSVTGNDEKLFF. The chain carries TRBV29-1 and TRBJ1-4; a weak D match, TRBD1 (6 bases). Germline CDR1 reads SQVTM; CDR2 reads ANQGSEA. V dropped 6 bases and J dropped 6 bases, with 11 bases sitting between them. The CDR3 runs 12 residues.